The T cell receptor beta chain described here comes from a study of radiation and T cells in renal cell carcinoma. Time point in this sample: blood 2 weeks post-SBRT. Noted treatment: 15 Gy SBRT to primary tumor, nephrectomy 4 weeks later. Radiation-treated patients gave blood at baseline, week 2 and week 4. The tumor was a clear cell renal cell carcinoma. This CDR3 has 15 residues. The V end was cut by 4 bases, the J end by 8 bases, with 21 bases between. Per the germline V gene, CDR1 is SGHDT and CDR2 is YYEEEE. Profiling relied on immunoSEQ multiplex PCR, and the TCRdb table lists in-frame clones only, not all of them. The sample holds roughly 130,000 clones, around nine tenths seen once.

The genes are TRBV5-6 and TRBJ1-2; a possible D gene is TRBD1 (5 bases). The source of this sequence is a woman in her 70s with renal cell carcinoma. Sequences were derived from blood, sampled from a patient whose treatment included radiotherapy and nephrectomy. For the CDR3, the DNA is TGTGCCAGCAGCCTCGTCGGGGGGGAAGACAGAGGCTACACCTTC. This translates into CASSLVGGEDRGYTF.